This T cell receptor (beta chain) was obtained from a study of blood T cell repertoires in COVID-19. The V end was cut by 6 bases, the J end by 0 bases, with 14 bases between. In germline, CDR1 is LNHNV, CDR2 YYDKDF (reference sequence). The CDR3 runs to 16 residues. Assay used: immunoSEQ multiplex PCR; TCRdb lists only in-frame clones, some missing. Among around 190,000 clones, around nine tenths were seen once, and the ten largest hold about a sixth. The TCR was taken from a man aged 50 to 59 with COVID-19, enrolled during active disease. The chain combines TRBV15 with TRBJ2-2, with a tentative D call TRBD1 (6 bases). The specimen was peripheral blood. In nucleotides, the CDR3 is TGTGCCACCAGACTATCGACAGGCCCGAACACCGGGGAGCTGTTTTTT. This sequence encodes CATRLSTGPNTGELFF.